One and the same sample provided the 8 T cell receptor beta chains below, sequenced in a study of cytomegalovirus exposure and HLA in healthy donors. PCR used 60 Vbeta primers and 13 Jbeta primers. The method was immunoSEQ multiplex PCR; TCRdb's version includes in-frame clones alone and lacks a portion of them. The data contain around 30,000 clones, 80% to 90% of them singletons. Sequences were obtained from PBMCs. The receptors stem from a boy between 5 and 17 years old in good health and CMV-seronegative.

This clone was counted a single time. This chain uses TRBV7-8 with TRBJ1-3, with D hard to call. The CDR3 runs 15 residues. Germline CDR1 and CDR2: SGHVS and FQNEAQ. The germline V and J ends were trimmed by 0 bases and 4 bases, with 10 bases remaining between them. The CDR3: CASSLARFSGNTIYF. CDR3 sequence (DNA): TGTGCCAGCAGCTTAGCGCGGTTTTCCGGAAACACCATATATTTT.

The chain couples TRBV7-2 to TRBJ2-7; possibly TRBD2 for D (5 bases). Germline CDR1 and CDR2: SGHTA and FQGNSA. The CDR3 runs 13 residues. Trimming left V 3 bases short and J 6 bases short, with 12 bases between. The CDR3 region is CASSFGVRSEQYF. DNA for the CDR3: TGTGCCAGCAGCTTCGGGGTTAGAAGCGAGCAGTACTTC.

This chain joins TRBV2 and TRBJ2-1; TRBD1 matches at 8 bases. V dropped 5 bases and J dropped 0; count of bases not matched to a gene: 3. CDR3 length: 15 residues. The germline V gene has CDR1 SNHLY and CDR2 FYNNEI. The CDR3 is CASSWDRSSYNEQFF. CDR3 DNA sequence: TGTGCCAGCAGTTGGGACAGGAGCTCCTACAATGAGCAGTTCTTC.

DNA of the CDR3: TGTGCCAGCAGTGTTGGGACAGGGATTTATCAGCCCCAGCATTTT. It is translated as CASSVGTGIYQPQHF. The chain combines TRBV6-1 with TRBJ1-5; 9 nucleotides agree with TRBD1. Germline loops: CDR1 MNHNS, CDR2 SASEGT. With V trimmed by 4 bases and J by 5 bases, 6 bases remained unmatched. The CDR3 is made up of 15 amino acids.

This clone occurred once. This chain joins TRBV10-3 and TRBJ2-7; D remains ambiguous. This CDR3 region has 12 residues. From germline, CDR1 is ENHRY and CDR2 SYGVKD. Trimming left V 2 bases short and J 1 base short, with 3 bases between. Written as DNA, the CDR3 is TGTGCCATCAGTGAGACTTCCTACGAGCAGTACTTC. Translating it yields CAISETSYEQYF.

The chain joins TRBV19 to TRBJ1-3; 8 bases match TRBD1. From germline, CDR1 is LNHDA and CDR2 SQIVND (reference sequence). The CDR3 is made up of 16 amino acids. V lost 6 bases to trimming and J lost 0 bases; unmatched junction nucleotides: 7. CDR3 coding DNA: TGTGCCAGTAGAGATGACAGGGGCGTCTCTGGAAACACCATATATTTT. Translation: CASRDDRGVSGNTIYF.

The V and J genes are TRBV7-2 and TRBJ2-1; 12 nucleotides line up with TRBD2. This CDR3 comprises 15 residues. The J segment lost 10 bases and the V segment lost 6 bases, leaving 10 bases of the junction unmatched. The germline CDR1 and CDR2 sequences are SGHTA and FQGNSA. CDR3 loop: CASRERTSGVQEQFF. For the CDR3, the DNA is TGTGCCAGCAGAGAACGGACTAGCGGGGTTCAGGAGCAGTTCTTC.

The gene calls are TRBV19 and TRBJ2-3, with 12 bases that match TRBD2. Germline assignment: CDR1 LNHDA and CDR2 SQIVND (reference sequence). With 7 bases clipped from V and 4 bases from J, the junction kept 3 bases outside the gene matches. CDR3 length equals 14 residues. The DNA of the CDR3 is TGTGCCAGTACTAGCGGGGGGGTGGCAGATACGCAGTATTTT. Its translation is CASTSGGVADTQYF.